This TCR beta chain was sequenced during a study of T cells in Graves' hyperthyroidism and ophthalmopathy. This clonotype was recorded many times. The V and J ends lost 5 bases and 6 bases, in that order; junction bases with no gene match: 16. CDR3 length: 17 residues. The germline CDR1 and CDR2 sequences are SGHDN and FVKESK. Diagnoses were made from clinical symptoms, serum measures (thyroxine and TRAb), thyroid ultrasound and orbital computed tomography. RNA transcripts gave rise to amplified TCR beta CDR3 regions. The primer set for the first-round RT-PCR of the TCR CDR3 was HTBI. TCRdb re-called the multiplex PCR reads through MiXCR, storing one row per CDR3 protein. Of approximately 600,000 distinct CDR3 sequences listed, 14% are singletons.

The sample taken for sequencing was blood. J is TRBJ2-1 and V is TRBV14; the match to TRBD2 covers 7 bases. This receptor was taken from a woman aged 30 to 39 with Graves' hyperthyroidism that later progressed to Graves' ophthalmopathy. The CDR3 coding sequence is TGTGCCAGCAGCGGTCAGGCGGGAGAGATGGGCGGCAATGAGCAGTTCTTC. As protein: CASSGQAGEMGGNEQFF. Combining the CDR3 with reference TRBV14 and TRBJ2-1 gives the whole variable domain EAGVTQFPSHSVIEKGQTVTLRCDPISGHDNLYWYRRVMGKEIKFLLHFVKESKQDESGMPNNRFLAERTGGTYSTLKVQPAELEDSGVYFCASSGQAGEMGGNEQFFGPGTRLTVL.